Presented here are 20 T cell receptor beta chains from one specimen sequenced in a study of T cells after yellow fever vaccination. TCRdb passed the 5' RACE reads through MiXCR, listing each CDR3 protein once. The repertoire consists of about 160,000 distinct CDR3 sequences, with 6% to 7.5% occurring once and the leading ten covering 2.5%. The source was CD4+ T cells sorted from PBMCs, collected 5 days after the first yellow fever vaccination. These receptors all come from a man between 18 and 35 years old who received the YFV17D yellow fever vaccine.

This clonotype has at least ten counts. This rearrangement joins TRBV5-1 to TRBJ2-5; D is uncertain. The CDR3 contains 12 residues. Deletions cut 7 bases from V and 1 base from J, with 8 bases between. Germline V CDR1 and CDR2: SGHRS, YFSETQ. The CDR3 DNA sequence: TGCGCCAGCGGTTTGACCCAAGAGACCCAGTACTTC. This translates into CASGLTQETQYF. The full variable domain, completed using reference TRBV5-1 and TRBJ2-5, is KAGVTQTPRYLIKTRGQQVTLSCSPISGHRSVSWYQQTPGQGLQFLFEYFSETQRNKGNFPGRFSGRQFSNSRSEMNVSTLELGDSALYLCASGLTQETQYFGPGTRLLVL.

This sequence joins TRBV3-1 and TRBJ2-2; 9 nucleotides align to TRBD2. V lost 10 bases to trimming and J lost 7 bases; unmatched junction nucleotides: 13. The germline V gene has CDR1 LGHDT and CDR2 YNNKEL (reference sequence). CDR3 length: 15 residues. The CDR3, as DNA: TGTGCCACCTGCCAAGTGCGGGGGGGCATCGGGGAGCTGTTTTTT. This sequence encodes CATCQVRGGIGELFF.

Remarks on this clonotype: Lacking the conserved final phenylalanine or tryptophan, this CDR3 likely reflects a read error. J is TRBJ2-1 and V is TRBV13; D remains unclear. V lost 5 bases to trimming and J lost 5 bases, with 4 bases between them. Germline CDR1 is PRHDT and CDR2 is FYEKMQ (reference sequence). This CDR3 comprises 11 residues. The CDR3 DNA reads as TGTGCCAGCAGCGCCCACAATGAGCAGTTCTTG. It is translated as CASSAHNEQFL.

This clonotype was seen many times. The chain is built from TRBV9 and TRBJ2-7, with 7 nucleotides matching TRBD1. Germline-derived CDR1 and CDR2 are SGDLS and YYNGEE. With 3 bases clipped from V and 4 bases from J, the junction kept 10 bases outside the gene matches. The CDR3 extends over 15 amino acids. The CDR3 sequence is CASSAGPGQSYEQYF. In DNA form, the CDR3 reads TGTGCCAGCAGCGCTGGGCCGGGACAGAGTTACGAGCAGTACTTC.

The chain carries TRBV4-2 and TRBJ2-3, with unresolved D. Between the trimmed V and J ends, which lost 0 bases and 2 bases, there was a span of 6 bases. CDR1 is LGHNA and CDR2 is YNFKEQ in the germline V gene. The CDR3 loop spans 14 amino acids. CDR3 amino acids: CASSQDLATDTQYF. The CDR3 DNA reads TGTGCCAGCAGCCAAGATTTGGCCACAGATACGCAGTATTTT.

This clonotype has at least ten counts. V gene TRBV11-2 combines with J gene TRBJ2-2; D remains unclear. Germline-derived CDR1 and CDR2 are SGHAT and FQNNGV. CDR3 length: 18 amino acids. V lost 4 bases and J 3 bases, leaving 21 bases between the germline ends. Here the CDR3 DNA reads TGTGCCAGCAGCTACCAGCCTTTAGGCAGAGATTACACCGGGGAGCTGTTTTTT. Encoded protein: CASSYQPLGRDYTGELFF.

The sample holds many counts of this clonotype. V gene TRBV28 combines with J gene TRBJ1-3; no clear D. In germline, CDR1 is MDHEN, CDR2 SYDVKM. The V end lost 6 bases, the J end lost 3 bases, and 6 bases lay between the germline ends. The CDR3 consists of 12 residues. The CDR3 spells CASRAVGNTIYF. The DNA for the CDR3 is TGTGCCAGCAGGGCGGTTGGAAACACCATATATTTT.

This clonotype was counted ten times or more. This chain joins TRBV7-2 and TRBJ2-5; no reliable D call. CDR1 is SGHTA and CDR2 is FQGNSA in the germline V gene. CDR3 length equals 13 residues. The V gene lost 3 bases and the J gene lost 5 bases, with 10 bases spanning the gap. CDR3 coding DNA: TGTGCCAGCAGCTTGGGCTATCTGGAGACCCAGTACTTC. Encoded protein: CASSLGYLETQYF.

This clonotype was seen a few times. The J gene is TRBJ1-5, the V gene TRBV7-2; 8 bases match TRBD1. V was clipped by 3 bases and J by 5 bases; unmatched bases: 0. The CDR3 is made up of 13 amino acids. Germline V gene data show CDR1 as SGHTA and CDR2 as FQGNSA. The CDR3 bases are TGTGCCAGCAGCTTGGGACAGGATCAGCCCCAGCATTTT. Amino acid sequence: CASSLGQDQPQHF.

This clonotype was counted at least ten times. This chain links TRBV6-2 or TRBV6-3 with TRBJ1-2; D gene uncertain. Trimming took 5 bases from V and 1 from J, leaving 11 bases between them. CDR1 and CDR2 from the germline V gene are MNHEY and SVGEGT. The CDR3 has 14 amino acids. CDR3 in amino acids: CASSTPGVNYGYTF. CDR3 DNA sequence: TGTGCCAGCAGTACTCCGGGCGTTAACTATGGCTACACCTTC.

This clonotype showed up just a few times. For the CDR3, the DNA is TGTGCCAGCACCTACGGGGGGAATTCACCCCTCCACTTT. It specifies CASTYGGNSPLHF. The V call is TRBV6-2 or TRBV6-3, the J call TRBJ1-6, with D perhaps TRBD1 (5 bases). V gave up 7 bases and J gave up 7 bases, with 11 bases separating them. This CDR3 is built from 13 residues. Germline lookup yields CDR1 MNHEY and CDR2 SVGEGT.

On this clonotype itself: Its ends do not fully match the called genes, so a read error is possible. The chain links TRBV12-3 or TRBV12-4 to TRBJ2-1; 13 bases are a match to TRBD2. The CDR3 is 18 amino acids. The CDR3, as DNA: TGTGCCTGCAGTTTAGCGGTGACTAGCGGGGGGCCTGGGAATGAGCAGTTCTTC. Its protein product is CACSLAVTSGGPGNEQFF.

The rearrangement joins TRBV6-5 to TRBJ2-3; D gene uncertain. The V gene's germline CDR1 is MNHEY and CDR2 SVGAGI. The CDR3 length is 15 residues. The V end lost 4 bases, the J end lost 2 bases, and 13 bases lay between the germline ends. CDR3 region: CASSSARQITDTQYF. In DNA form, the CDR3 reads TGTGCCAGCAGTTCGGCCAGGCAGATCACAGATACGCAGTATTTT.

This clonotype was seen at least ten times. The chain employs TRBV12-3 or TRBV12-4 and TRBJ1-5; 9 bases are a match to TRBD1. The length of the CDR3 is 14 residues. V lost 2 bases to trimming and J lost 5 bases; unmatched junction nucleotides: 1. Written as DNA, the CDR3 is TGTGCCAGCAGTTTAACAGGGGGCTATCAGCCCCAGCATTTT. Residues: CASSLTGGYQPQHF.

The table lists this clonotype with a few counts. The V gene is TRBV18, the J gene TRBJ2-2, with D perhaps TRBD2 (5 bases). Germline CDR1 and CDR2: KGHSH and LQKENI. CDR3 length equals 15 residues. V was shortened by 1 base and J by 3 bases, with 9 bases between the two germline ends. This chain's CDR3 is CASSPQARDTGELFF. CDR3 in DNA: TGTGCCAGCTCACCACAGGCGAGGGACACCGGGGAGCTGTTTTTT.

In its sample, this clonotype was seen many times. The J gene is TRBJ1-4, the V gene TRBV4-1; D is ambiguous. Trimming stripped 6 bases from V and 5 bases from J, with 10 bases between. This CDR3 has 13 amino acids. Germline lookup yields CDR1 MGHRA and CDR2 YSYEKL. The CDR3 DNA reads as TGCGCCAGCAGTGGGCAGCAAAATGAAAAACTGTTTTTT. Amino acid sequence: CASSGQQNEKLFF.

In its sample, this clonotype was seen many times. This chain joins TRBV2 and TRBJ2-7, with D possibly matching TRBD2 (5 bases). The germline CDR1 and CDR2 sequences are SNHLY and FYNNEI. Trimming took 2 bases from V and 6 from J, leaving 8 bases between them. This CDR3 spans 12 amino acids. The CDR3 protein is CASSERTSEQYF. The CDR3 region has the DNA TGTGCCAGCAGTGAAAGGACTTCCGAGCAGTACTTC. The entire variable domain, with the rest obtained from reference TRBV2 and TRBJ2-7, is as follows: EPEVTQTPSHQVTQMGQEVILRCVPISNHLYFYWYRQILGQKVEFLVSFYNNEISEKSEIFDDQFSVERPDGSNFTLKIRSTKLEDSAMYFCASSERTSEQYFGPGTRLTVT.

Here the CDR3 reads CASSLRSKGAKNTEAFF. CDR3 sequence (DNA): TGTGCCAGCAGCTTGCGAAGTAAGGGGGCGAAGAACACTGAAGCTTTCTTT. V and J are TRBV7-2 and TRBJ1-1, with 7 positions matching TRBD1. The CDR3 is 17 amino acids. Looked up from germline, CDR1 is SGHTA and CDR2 is FQGNSA. V gave up 3 bases and J gave up 1 base; unmatched junction bases: 11.

Note on this clonotype: With a much larger clone just one base away, this may be a read error. Here the CDR3 reads CASNWWGRTDTQYF. DNA for the CDR3: TGCGCCAGCAATTGGTGGGGCCGCACAGATACGCAGTATTTT. The chain uses TRBV5-1 and TRBJ2-3; D may be TRBD1 (5 bases). This CDR3 region has 14 residues. Germline CDR1 and CDR2: SGHRS and YFSETQ. Between the trimmed V and J ends, which lost 6 bases and 1 base, there was a span of 12 bases.

As to this clonotype: One base away lies a much larger clone, so this may be a sequencing read error. The rearrangement uses TRBV4-3 and TRBJ1-5; D is uncertain. Germline assignment: CDR1 LGHNA and CDR2 YSLEER. The CDR3 totals 15 residues. CDR3: CASSQGEGRNQPKHF. The CDR3 region has the DNA TGCGCCAGCAGCCAAGGCGAAGGGCGTAATCAGCCCAAGCATTTT.